The T cell receptor (beta chain) under discussion was sequenced for a study of shared T cell receptors in the human thymus. Trimming left V 4 bases short and J 9 bases short, with 10 bases between. Per the germline V gene, CDR1 is MNHNY and CDR2 is SVGAGI (reference sequence). The CDR3 sequence is 12 residues long. Here immunoSEQ multiplex PCR was the method, and the copy in TCRdb shows in-frame clones only, minus some. The table has 700,000 or so clones, approximately 83% seen once; the top ten hold around 0.0094%. The sample was also reused in another study, on human thymus T cells. That paper adds: Related research has reported that thymic repertoires overlap highly among unrelated individuals.

The sequenced sample consisted of thymocytes. The chain employs TRBV6-6 and TRBJ1-3; possible D gene TRBD1, 5 bases. The sequence came from a girl in the first two years of life with a congenital heart defect. CDR3 in DNA: TGTGCCAGCAGTTTCTGTAGGGGCACCATATATTTT. As protein: CASSFCRGTIYF.